This T cell receptor (beta chain) emerged from a study of T cells in Graves' hyperthyroidism and ophthalmopathy. V was shortened by 0 bases and J by 5 bases, with 13 bases between the two germline ends. Per the germline V gene, CDR1 is DFQATT and CDR2 is SNEGSKA (reference sequence). The CDR3 consists of 14 residues. Using RNA transcripts as the source, TCR beta CDR3 regions were amplified. TCR CDR3 regions were first amplified by RT-PCR with HTBI primers. TCRdb reanalysed the multiplex PCR reads using MiXCR and keeps one entry per CDR3 protein. The sample holds 600,000 to 900,000 distinct CDR3 sequences; about 16% are singletons and the top ten take 8.4%.

The TCR was taken from a man between 18 and 29 years old with Graves' hyperthyroidism. This chain uses TRBV20-1 with TRBJ2-5, with D perhaps TRBD2 (5 bases). The sequencing sample was made of blood. The CDR3 here is CSARDQDRGETQYF. DNA of the CDR3: TGCAGTGCTAGAGATCAGGATAGAGGGGAGACCCAGTACTTC.